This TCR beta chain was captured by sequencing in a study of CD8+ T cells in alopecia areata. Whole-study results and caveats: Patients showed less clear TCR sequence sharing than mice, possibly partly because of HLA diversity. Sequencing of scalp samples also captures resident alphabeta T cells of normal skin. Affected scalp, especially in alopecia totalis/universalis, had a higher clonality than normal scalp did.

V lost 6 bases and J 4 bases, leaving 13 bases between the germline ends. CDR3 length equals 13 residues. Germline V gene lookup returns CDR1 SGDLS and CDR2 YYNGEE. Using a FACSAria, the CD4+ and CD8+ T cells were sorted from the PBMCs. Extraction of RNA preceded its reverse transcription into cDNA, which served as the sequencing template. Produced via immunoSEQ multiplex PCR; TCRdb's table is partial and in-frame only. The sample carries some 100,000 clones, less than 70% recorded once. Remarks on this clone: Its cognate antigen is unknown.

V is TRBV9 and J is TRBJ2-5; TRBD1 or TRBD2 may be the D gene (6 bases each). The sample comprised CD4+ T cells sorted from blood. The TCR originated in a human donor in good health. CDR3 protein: CASTPGAGETQYF. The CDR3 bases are TGTGCCAGCACCCCGGGGGCCGGAGAGACCCAGTACTTC.